A selection of T cell receptor beta chains follows, all from one sample in a study of OX40 agonist ivuxolimab in advanced cancers. TCRdb's copy holds only in-frame clones and misses some; the assay was immunoSEQ multiplex PCR. The repertoire consists of roughly 64,000 clones, with around 80% occurring once and the leading ten covering 2% to 2.5%. Sequencing used CD4+ or CD8+ T cells sorted from blood, obtained in a trial of the OX40 agonist ivuxolimab. All receptors derive from an adult with an advanced solid tumor such as melanoma, head and neck, liver or kidney cancer. The CDR3 runs from the conserved cysteine through the conserved F or W.

TRBV9	TRBJ2-7	CASSVGGLAHYEQYF
TRBV7-6	TRBJ1-1	CASSLTIQNTEAFF
TRBV30	TRBJ1-5	CAWDRGLYNQPQHF
TRBV6-5	TRBJ1-2	CASSSAGGATYGYTF
TRBV20-1	TRBJ2-3	CSAMREYTQYF
TRBV30	TRBJ2-5	CAWSKGTQETQYF
TRBV14	TRBJ2-7	CASSQTGTSGAYEQYF
TRBV19	TRBJ2-2	CASSEGRGTGELFF
TRBV5-1	TRBJ2-4	CASSEGALLAKNIQYF
TRBV5-5	TRBJ2-7	CASSFAGTYEQYF
TRBV12-2	TRBJ2-5	CASPERLAGGEETQYF
TRBV7-3	TRBJ2-1	CASSWARDRELGEQFF
TRBV6-1	TRBJ2-5	CASSKAPRETQYF
TRBV6-5	TRBJ2-7	CASRKDRGRGQYF
TRBV11-2	TRBJ2-7	CASRTVGGGRGEQYF
TRBV18	TRBJ2-1	CASSPVGSSYNEQFF
TRBV10-2	TRBJ2-7	CASSESGQSYEQYF
TRBV5-8	TRBJ2-7	CASSGGTYEQYF
TRBV6-5	TRBJ2-5	CASKGGLRGETQYF
TRBV2	TRBJ1-3	CASSKPGTGENTIYF
TRBV2	TRBJ2-1	CASSSESYNEQFF
TRBV11-1	TRBJ1-1	CASSPRGGTEAFF
TRBV4-1	TRBJ2-3	CASSQDRSGAQGDTQYF
TRBV2	TRBJ2-5	CASSEQETQYF
TRBV18	TRBJ2-7	CASSPNPNYEQYF
TRBV7-2	TRBJ1-2	CASSPPGRWALYGYTF
TRBV2	TRBJ1-1	CASSESARGWGWTEAFF
TRBV28	TRBJ2-4	CASSYLGARNIQYF
TRBV28	TRBJ1-1	CASSYHRGRNTEAFF